The TCR beta chain described here comes from a study of blood T cell repertoires in COVID-19. Per the study methods: Reference gene primer amplification in the assay estimated nucleated cell counts. Sequencing was performed with immunoSEQ multiplex PCR; in TCRdb, only in-frame clones are kept and a portion is missing. V and J calls and clone size are as listed in that table; D and trimming were resolved from the DNA. The sample contains 400,000 to 550,000 clones, around nine tenths of which appear only once. The CDR3 covers 16 residues. Germline V gives CDR1 SGHRS, CDR2 YFSETQ. Trimming cost V 4 bases and J 5 bases, with 21 bases left between them.

This sequence joins TRBV5-1 and TRBJ2-5, with D possibly matching TRBD1 (6 bases). This TCR was sampled from a woman aged 25 to 39 with acute or convalescent COVID-19. The sequencing input was peripheral blood. For the CDR3, the DNA is TGCGCCAGCAGCGGGGCCTCTTGGGGGCTAGGGGAGACCCAGTACTTC. This gives the protein CASSGASWGLGETQYF.